This T cell receptor beta chain is drawn from a study of CD8 T cells in Susac syndrome. Reverse transcription of roughly 0.45 to 1 ug RNA used random hexamers. A single record per CDR3 protein comes from TCRdb applying MiXCR to the immunoSEQ multiplex PCR reads. The sample includes about 130,000 distinct CDR3 sequences, nearly 95% of them seen just once. The V gene's germline CDR1 is MDHEN and CDR2 SYDVKM. Trimming left V 6 bases short and J 0 bases short, with 15 bases between. This CDR3 is built from 16 residues. The clonotype originates from a human donor in good health. Sequenced: CD4+ T cells from PBMCs. The chain links TRBV28 to TRBJ2-1; no definite D call. Here the CDR3 reads CASRFRTLSSYNEQFF. CDR3 nucleotide sequence: TGTGCCAGCAGATTCCGGACCCTCAGCTCCTACAATGAGCAGTTCTTC.